This TCR beta chain was profiled in a study of blood T cell repertoires in COVID-19. Trimming stripped 1 base from V and 1 base from J, with 10 bases between. Germline V gives CDR1 KGHDR, CDR2 SFDVKD. CDR3 length: 16 residues. This table comes from immunoSEQ multiplex PCR, and its TCRdb copy is limited to in-frame clones, with some not included. Among around 160,000 clones listed, roughly 88% were seen once. This sequence joins TRBV24-1 and TRBJ1-3; D not certain. This receptor was obtained from a woman aged 60-75 years with COVID-19, enrolled during active disease. The sequencing sample was made of peripheral blood. This chain's CDR3 is CATSDLTGRSGNTIYF. The CDR3 DNA follows: TGTGCCACCAGTGATTTAACGGGGAGATCTGGAAACACCATATATTTT.